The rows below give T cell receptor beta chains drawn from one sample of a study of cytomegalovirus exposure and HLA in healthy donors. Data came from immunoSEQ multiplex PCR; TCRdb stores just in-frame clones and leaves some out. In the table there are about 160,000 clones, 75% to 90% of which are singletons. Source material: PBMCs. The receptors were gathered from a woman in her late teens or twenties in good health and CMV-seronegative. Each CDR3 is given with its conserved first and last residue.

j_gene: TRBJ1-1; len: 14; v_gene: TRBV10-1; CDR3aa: CASSPRYSGAEAFF
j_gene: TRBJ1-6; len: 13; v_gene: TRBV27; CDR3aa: CASRTGGFSPLHF
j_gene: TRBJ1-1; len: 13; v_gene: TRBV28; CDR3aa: CASSLRRGTEAFF
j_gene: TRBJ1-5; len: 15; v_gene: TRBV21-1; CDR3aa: CASNGDRNSNQPQHF
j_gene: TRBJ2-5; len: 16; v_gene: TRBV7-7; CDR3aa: CASSPGTSTSQETQYF
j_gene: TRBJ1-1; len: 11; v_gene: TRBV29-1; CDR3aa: CSVRGLDEAFF
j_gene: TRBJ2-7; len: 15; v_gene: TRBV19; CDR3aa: CASSLGTSASYEQYF
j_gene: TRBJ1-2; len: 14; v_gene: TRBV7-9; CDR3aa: CASSSPGQGNGYTF
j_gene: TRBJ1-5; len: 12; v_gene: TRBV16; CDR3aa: CATGTDNQPQHF
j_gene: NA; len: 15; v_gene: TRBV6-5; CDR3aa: CASSKPGLASDEQYF
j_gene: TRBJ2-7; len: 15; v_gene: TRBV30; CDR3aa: CAWRHSGSFSYEQYF
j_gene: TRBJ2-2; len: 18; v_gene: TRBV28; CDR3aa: CASSLANSGRWGTGELFF
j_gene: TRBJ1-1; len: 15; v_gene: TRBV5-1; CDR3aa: CASSLGTVGRTEAFF
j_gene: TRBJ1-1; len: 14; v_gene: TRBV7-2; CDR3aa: CASSRQGGNTEAFF
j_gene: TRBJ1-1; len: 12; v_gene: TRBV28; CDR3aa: CASDRENTEAFF
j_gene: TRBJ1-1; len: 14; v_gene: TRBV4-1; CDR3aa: CASSQEWGGTEAFF
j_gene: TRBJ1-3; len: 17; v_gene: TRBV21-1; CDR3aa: CASSKDGRRPTGNTIYF
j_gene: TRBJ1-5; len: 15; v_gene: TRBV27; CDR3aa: CASSFRATGNQPQHF
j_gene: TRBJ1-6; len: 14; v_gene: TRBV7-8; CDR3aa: CASSFTGEYSPLHF
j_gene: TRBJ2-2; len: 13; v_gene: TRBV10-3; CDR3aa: CAIYRENTGELFF
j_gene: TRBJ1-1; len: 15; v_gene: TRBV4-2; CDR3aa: CASSQDMDTNTEAFF
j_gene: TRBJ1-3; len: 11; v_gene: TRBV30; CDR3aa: CAWSLGNTIYF
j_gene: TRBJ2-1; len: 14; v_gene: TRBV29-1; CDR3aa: CSVAPGRAGAFEFF
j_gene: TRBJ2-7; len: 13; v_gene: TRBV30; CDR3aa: CAWSEGPWDREYF
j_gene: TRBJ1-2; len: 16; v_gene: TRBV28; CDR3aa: CASSLAWTGGRWGYTF
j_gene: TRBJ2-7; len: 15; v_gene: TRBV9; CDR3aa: CASSVEGGGSYEQYF
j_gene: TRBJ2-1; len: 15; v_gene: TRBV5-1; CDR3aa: CASSLASGSYNEQFF
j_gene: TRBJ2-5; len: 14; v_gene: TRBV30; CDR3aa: CAWSSGGPAETQYF
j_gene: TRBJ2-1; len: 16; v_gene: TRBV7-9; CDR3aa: CASSLVRPAGYNEQFF
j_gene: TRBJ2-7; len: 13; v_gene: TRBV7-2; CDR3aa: CASTSPSSYEQYF
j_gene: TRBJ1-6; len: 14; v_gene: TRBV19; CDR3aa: CASSITAGDSPLHF
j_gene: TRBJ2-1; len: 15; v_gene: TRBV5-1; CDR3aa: CASSLDGVGYNEQFF
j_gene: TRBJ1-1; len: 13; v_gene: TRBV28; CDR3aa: CASRRTGNTEAFF
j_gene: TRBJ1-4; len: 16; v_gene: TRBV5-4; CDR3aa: CASSPGGTGENEKLFF
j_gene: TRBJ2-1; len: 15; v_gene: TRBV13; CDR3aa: CASKGTALSYNEQFF
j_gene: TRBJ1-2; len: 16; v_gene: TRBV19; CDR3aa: CASSIPAGGAGYGYTF
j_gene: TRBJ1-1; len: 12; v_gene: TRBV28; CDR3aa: CASEGDGTEAFF
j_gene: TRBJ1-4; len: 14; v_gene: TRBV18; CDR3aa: CASSSTGANEKLFF
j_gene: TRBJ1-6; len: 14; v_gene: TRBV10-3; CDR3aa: CAIREGQGNSPLHF
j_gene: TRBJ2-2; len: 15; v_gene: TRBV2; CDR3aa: CAITGTGANTGELFF
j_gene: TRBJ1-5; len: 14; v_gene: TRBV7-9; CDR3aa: CASSPTGLDQPQHF
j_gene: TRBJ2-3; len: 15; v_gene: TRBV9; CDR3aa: CASSAAGGSTDTQYF
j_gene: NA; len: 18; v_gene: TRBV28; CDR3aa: CASSLPRLAGAKGYEQYF
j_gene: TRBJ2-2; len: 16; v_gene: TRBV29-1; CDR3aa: CSVEDPQGSGTGELFF
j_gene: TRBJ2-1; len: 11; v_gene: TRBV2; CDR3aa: CASQSSGWQFF